This TCR beta chain emerged from a study of identifying expanded T cells in peripheral blood. Notes on the study in general: Across healthy donors, higher total template counts meant significantly greater roughly two-week count variance. Over two and four weeks, about 15 and 19 clones changed, versus around 1.2 between replicates.

During the collection period, no donor immune events like infections were recorded. The data were produced by immunoSEQ multiplex PCR, yet TCRdb's version contains in-frame clones alone and is incomplete. In the table there are approximately 110,000 clones, about 87% of which are singletons. As to this clone: What it binds is unknown.

This CDR3 is 14 amino acids long. V was shortened by 3 bases and J by 6 bases, with 15 bases between the two germline ends. Germline CDR1 and CDR2: MDHEN and SYDVKM. This TCR was sampled from a person aged 18 to 75 in good health. V and J are TRBV28 and TRBJ2-7; D gene uncertain. Sequenced sample: blood. CDR3 sequence: CASSLVDHGIEQYF. The CDR3, as DNA: TGTGCCAGCAGTTTGGTGGACCACGGTATCGAGCAGTACTTC.